What follows are 12 T cell receptor beta chains derived from one specimen sequenced in a study of blood T cells in healthy people across ages. Next came a second PCR, run for roughly 6 to 11 cycles, which used a sample-barcoded 5' primer along with a J-beta primer mix. A single record per CDR3 protein comes from TCRdb applying MiXCR to the 5' RACE reads. The table records about 1.6 million distinct CDR3 sequences, about 35% of them present only once. Sequenced sample: blood. These receptor sequences come from a woman younger than 45 in good health.

The chain recombines TRBV6-6 with TRBJ2-7; TRBD1 matches 7 bases. This CDR3 has 13 amino acids. Per germline, CDR1 MNHNY and CDR2 SVGAGI (reference sequence). V trimming: 5 bases; J trimming: 3 bases; junction bases outside the gene matches: 4. The chain's CDR3 is CASSQTGRYEQYF. The DNA for the CDR3 is TGTGCCAGCAGTCAGACAGGGCGCTACGAGCAGTACTTC.

CDR3 DNA: TGCGCCAGCAGCCCCGGGCGGGGGATGAACACTGAAGCTTTCTTT. Amino acids: CASSPGRGMNTEAFF. The chain combines TRBV5-1 with TRBJ1-1; weak D call: TRBD1 (5 bases). The V end lost 4 bases, the J end lost 0 bases, and 13 bases lay between the germline ends. Looked up from germline, CDR1 is SGHRS and CDR2 is YFSETQ. The CDR3 runs 15 residues.

The gene calls are TRBV7-9 and TRBJ1-2; 9 bases match TRBD1. V shed 5 bases and J 3 bases; nucleotides not matched to a gene: 4. CDR1 and CDR2 (germline): SEHNR, FQNEAQ (reference sequence). This CDR3 is built from 14 residues. The CDR3 sequence: CASSIQGAHYGYTF. In DNA form, the CDR3 reads TGTGCCAGCAGCATACAGGGGGCTCACTATGGCTACACCTTC.

V and J are TRBV7-8 and TRBJ2-3; D possibly corresponds to TRBD1 (7 bases). CDR3 length equals 14 residues. CDR1 and CDR2 from the germline V gene are SGHVS and FQNEAQ. The V end lost 6 bases, the J end lost 4 bases, and 14 bases lay between the germline ends. CDR3 sequence: CASSRGGTADTQYF. CDR3 DNA sequence: TGTGCCAGCAGTCGAGGGGGGACAGCAGATACGCAGTATTTT.

The chain combines TRBV7-2 with TRBJ2-7; 7 positions match TRBD1. This CDR3 is 16 amino acids long. J lost 2 bases, V lost 1 base, and 8 bases had no gene match. Germline V gives CDR1 SGHTA, CDR2 FQGNSA. The DNA of the CDR3 is TGTGCCAGCAGCTTAGAGGGAACGACAGGGACCTACGAGCAGTACTTC. It encodes CASSLEGTTGTYEQYF. Looking up the rest from reference TRBV7-2 and TRBJ2-7 gives the full variable domain: GAGVSQSPSNKVTEKGKDVELRCDPISGHTALYWYRQSLGQGLEFLIYFQGNSAPDKSGLPSDRFSAERTGGSVSTLTIQRTQQEDSAVYLCASSLEGTTGTYEQYFGPGTRLTVT.

This chain links TRBV7-2 with TRBJ2-1; 9 bases match TRBD2. CDR1 is SGHTA, CDR2 FQGNSA, per germline. Unmatched junction bases numbered 15, after V lost 10 bases and J lost 8 bases. This CDR3 region has 15 residues. CDR3 sequence (DNA): TGTGCCACCGGCTCCGGGCTAGCGGGACTGTATGAGCAGTTCTTC. It codes for CATGSGLAGLYEQFF.

This clonotype was recorded a few times. The CDR3 region has the DNA TGTGCCAGCAGCTTAACGACTAGCGGGGGGGCTAATGAGCAGTTCTTC. Residues: CASSLTTSGGANEQFF. The genes are TRBV7-6 and TRBJ2-1, with TRBD2 matching over 14 bases. This CDR3 is built from 16 residues. Unmatched junction bases numbered 4, after V lost 2 bases and J lost 7 bases. Germline V lookup: CDR1 SGHVS, CDR2 FNYEAQ.

The genes are TRBV4-1 and TRBJ2-1; the D gene could be TRBD1 or TRBD2 (5 bases each). The J call may be in error: the DNA end matches TRBJ2-7 better. The germline V gene encodes CDR1 MGHRA and CDR2 YSYEKL. This CDR3 is 15 amino acids long. For the CDR3, the DNA is TGCGCCAGCAGCCAACTGGGGCTAGCCAAGGAGGAGCAGTACTTC. Translation: CASSQLGLAKEEQYF.

This rearrangement joins TRBV4-1 to TRBJ2-7; 8 bases map to TRBD1. Germline CDR1 MGHRA, CDR2 YSYEKL. CDR3 length: 18 residues. The V gene end was trimmed by 3 bases and the J gene end by 3 bases; junction bases not matched to a gene: 16. The CDR3 spells CASSHPTGARIGLYEQYF. In DNA form, the CDR3 reads TGCGCCAGCAGCCACCCGACAGGGGCCAGAATCGGCCTCTACGAGCAGTACTTC.

This clonotype was observed a handful of times. The chain recombines TRBV29-1 with TRBJ2-3; maybe TRBD2 (7 bases). This CDR3 has 17 amino acids. CDR1 is SQVTM, CDR2 ANQGSEA, per germline. The V gene lost 2 bases and the J gene lost 2 bases, with 20 bases spanning the gap. CDR3 protein: CSVETRRGRGPTDTQYF. The DNA for the CDR3 is TGCAGCGTTGAAACCCGCCGGGGGCGGGGGCCCACAGATACGCAGTATTTT.

The chain carries TRBV7-2 and TRBJ2-3; 14 positions agree with TRBD2. The trim removed 5 bases at V and 6 bases at J, leaving 10 bases unmatched. The CDR3 has 17 amino acids. CDR1 is SGHTA, CDR2 FQGNSA, per germline. CDR3 in amino acids: CASSSTRLAGGEDTQYF. The CDR3 DNA follows: TGTGCCAGCAGCAGTACCCGACTAGCGGGGGGGGAGGATACGCAGTATTTT. The variable domain in full, with the rest retrieved from reference TRBV7-2 and TRBJ2-3, is GAGVSQSPSNKVTEKGKDVELRCDPISGHTALYWYRQSLGQGLEFLIYFQGNSAPDKSGLPSDRFSAERTGGSVSTLTIQRTQQEDSAVYLCASSSTRLAGGEDTQYFGPGTRLTVL.

This chain uses TRBV6-1 with TRBJ2-1, with a tentative D call TRBD1 (5 bases). Germline CDR1 MNHNS, CDR2 SASEGT. The CDR3 length is 15 residues. The V end was cut by 6 bases, the J end by 9 bases, with 21 bases between. Here the CDR3 reads CASSAGSLGGSEQFF. CDR3 nucleotides: TGTGCCAGCAGCGCAGGGTCCTTAGGTGGTAGTGAGCAGTTCTTC.